The 27 T cell receptor beta chains below come from one sample, sequenced in a study of T cells after yellow fever vaccination. TCRdb passed the 5' RACE reads through MiXCR, listing each CDR3 protein once. This sample has about 310,000 distinct CDR3 sequences, with 3% to 4.5% found just once. The material sequenced was PBMCs, taken on the day of the yellow fever booster vaccination. The receptors here all came from a man younger than 30 who received the YFV17D yellow fever vaccine.

This clonotype occurred many times. V is TRBV6-1 and J is TRBJ2-1; no clear D. V gave up 5 bases and J gave up 8 bases, with 10 bases separating them. Germline CDR1 is MNHNS and CDR2 is SASEGT. The CDR3 covers 12 residues. The CDR3 DNA reads as TGTGCCAGCAGTCGAAAGGGATATGAGCAGTTCTTC. Protein: CASSRKGYEQFF.

The sample holds a few counts of this clonotype. The V call is TRBV7-9, the J call TRBJ1-4; 10 nucleotides line up with TRBD1. The ends lost 5 bases at V and 7 bases at J; junction bases unmatched: 10. Germline CDR1 SEHNR, CDR2 FQNEAQ (reference sequence). The CDR3 sequence is 16 residues long. CDR3 amino acids: CASSRQGAIPGEKLFF. The CDR3 DNA follows: TGTGCCAGCAGCAGACAGGGGGCTATTCCTGGTGAAAAACTGTTTTTT.

Many counts were recorded for this clonotype. This chain joins TRBV20-1 and TRBJ2-1; 8 bases line up with TRBD2. The J segment lost 6 bases and the V segment lost 6 bases, leaving 13 bases of the junction unmatched. There are 15 residues in the CDR3. Germline CDR1 reads DFQATT; CDR2 reads SNEGSKA (reference sequence). The CDR3 region is CSAPHPGLVINEQFF. The CDR3 nucleotides read TGCAGTGCGCCCCATCCGGGACTAGTCATCAATGAGCAGTTCTTC.

The CDR3 nucleotides read TGTGCCAGCCTTTGGGACAGGGATTCTAGCGGCTACACCTTC. As protein: CASLWDRDSSGYTF. The chain couples TRBV7-2 to TRBJ1-2; 9 bases map to TRBD1. CDR3 length equals 14 residues. V gave up 8 bases and J gave up 8 bases; unmatched junction bases: 12. From germline, CDR1 is SGHTA and CDR2 FQGNSA.

There are a few counts of this clonotype. The chain employs TRBV12-3 or TRBV12-4 and TRBJ2-7; D not certain. CDR3 length: 12 amino acids. V lost 4 bases and J lost 5, with 9 bases in between. CDR3 residues: CASSSPRHEQYF. CDR3 DNA sequence: TGTGCCAGCAGTTCTCCCCGCCACGAGCAGTACTTC.

This clonotype was counted at least ten times. This chain uses TRBV10-3 with TRBJ2-7, with TRBD1 matching 10 bases. Germline CDR1 reads ENHRY; CDR2 reads SYGVKD. The CDR3 consists of 16 residues. The J segment lost 0 bases and the V segment lost 0 bases, leaving 2 bases of the junction unmatched. The CDR3 spells CAISESGQGSSYEQYF. CDR3 nucleotide sequence: TGTGCCATCAGTGAGTCGGGACAGGGGAGCTCCTACGAGCAGTACTTC.

This clonotype was observed many times. This chain links TRBV20-1 with TRBJ2-2, with 9 bases lining up with TRBD1. V was clipped by 2 bases and J by 5 bases; unmatched bases: 6. The CDR3 totals 15 residues. Germline V CDR1 and CDR2: DFQATT, SNEGSKA (reference sequence). CDR3 nucleotide sequence: TGCAGTGCTAGATCCCGGACAGGGGTGACCGGGGAGCTGTTTTTT. Its protein is CSARSRTGVTGELFF.

This clonotype was observed a few times. This chain joins TRBV21-1 and TRBJ2-5; the D call in the table, TRBD2, was not verified against the DNA. TRBV21-1 is a recognized pseudogene. The CDR3 is made up of 15 amino acids. The CDR3 loop is CASNEPTAGPETQYF. The CDR3 DNA reads TGTGCCAGCAACGAACCGACCGCGGGCCCTGAGACCCAGTACTTC.

The chain is built from TRBV3-1 and TRBJ2-1; D may be TRBD1 (5 bases). Looked up from germline, CDR1 is LGHDT and CDR2 is YNNKEL (reference sequence). The CDR3 spans 16 residues. V lost 0 bases and J 4 bases, leaving 13 bases between the germline ends. This chain's CDR3 is CASSQEGWGRYNEQFF. CDR3 DNA: TGTGCCAGCAGCCAAGAAGGCTGGGGCAGGTACAATGAGCAGTTCTTC.

CDR3 in amino acids: CASSDTGKPEAFF. Written as DNA, the CDR3 is TGTGCCAGCAGCGACACAGGGAAGCCTGAAGCTTTCTTT. The gene calls are TRBV5-6 and TRBJ1-1, with a tentative D call TRBD1 (6 bases). The length of the CDR3 is 13 residues. V lost 4 bases and J lost 6, with 13 bases in between. Germline-derived CDR1 and CDR2 are SGHDT and YYEEEE.

This clonotype was picked up a small number of times. The V gene is TRBV19, the J gene TRBJ1-2; 11 nucleotides match TRBD1. This CDR3 has 20 amino acids. V gave up 7 bases and J gave up 6 bases; unmatched junction bases: 25. Germline CDR1 and CDR2: LNHDA and SQIVND (reference sequence). The CDR3 region has the DNA TGTGCCAGTAAGGGTCCCTCCCTTGGACAGGGGGCGAGTGAAAGACATGGCTACACCTTC. Translation gives CASKGPSLGQGASERHGYTF.

This clonotype was seen many times. V is TRBV7-2 and J is TRBJ2-5, with 7 positions matching TRBD2. CDR1 is SGHTA and CDR2 is FQGNSA in the germline V gene. CDR3 length: 14 amino acids. V lost 4 bases to trimming and J lost 5 bases; unmatched junction nucleotides: 7. The CDR3 DNA follows: TGTGCCAGCAGCTCCCCCAGCGGGGTTGAGACCCAGTACTTC. Translation gives CASSSPSGVETQYF.

The V gene is TRBV28, the J gene TRBJ1-2, with a possible D match to TRBD1 (6 bases). Germline CDR1 is MDHEN and CDR2 is SYDVKM. This CDR3 has 14 amino acids. V dropped 1 base and J dropped 8 bases, with 14 bases sitting between them. The CDR3 coding sequence is TGTGCCAGCAGTTTATACAGGGATGCCAGAGGCTACACCTTC. It encodes CASSLYRDARGYTF.

The chain joins TRBV21-1 to TRBJ2-5; the D segment call TRBD1 is taken from the table without a DNA check. TRBV21-1 counts as a pseudogene. This CDR3 is 16 amino acids long. The chain's CDR3 is CASSKRDGGNQETQYF. CDR3 sequence (DNA): TGTGCCAGCAGCAAAAGGGACGGGGGAAACCAAGAGACCCAGTACTTC.

This clonotype was recorded a few times. The CDR3 DNA follows: TGCAGTGCCCCCCCCCGGGAGATGAAGGCTTTCTTT. This gives the protein CSAPPREMKAFF. The rearrangement joins TRBV20-1 to TRBJ1-1, with D unresolved. The V end was cut by 6 bases, the J end by 11 bases, with 19 bases between. This CDR3 contains 12 residues. The germline V gene has CDR1 DFQATT and CDR2 SNEGSKA (reference sequence).

The table lists this clonotype with a few counts. The rearrangement uses TRBV7-2 and TRBJ2-7; 13 bases line up with TRBD2. Per the germline V gene, CDR1 is SGHTA and CDR2 is FQGNSA. The junction had 4 bases not matched to a gene; V was cut back by 6 bases and J by 5 bases. The CDR3 length is 14 residues. CDR3 in DNA: TGTGCCAGCAGAGGACTAGCGGGGGCAAACGAGCAGTACTTC. Translating it yields CASRGLAGANEQYF.

In this sample, this clonotype turned up many times. The chain recombines TRBV5-1 with TRBJ2-7; TRBD1 is a possible D gene (6 bases). Germline-derived CDR1 and CDR2 are SGHRS and YFSETQ. The CDR3 runs to 14 residues. Trimming took off 3 bases at V and 2 bases at J, with 12 bases between the two ends. The CDR3 bases are TGCGCCAGCAGCTCTTCACAGGGACCCTACGAGCAGTACGTC. It codes for CASSSSQGPYEQYV.

At least ten counts were recorded for this clonotype. The chain recombines TRBV12-3 or TRBV12-4 with TRBJ1-1; TRBD1 matches 10 bases. V was pared by 8 bases and J by 5 bases, with 5 bases of the junction left unmatched. The CDR3 is 13 amino acids. CDR3 in amino acids: CASAGTGVTEAFF. CDR3 bases: TGTGCCAGCGCCGGGACAGGGGTTACTGAAGCTTTCTTT.

This clonotype was seen at least ten times. The chain combines TRBV7-2 with TRBJ2-1; TRBD1 aligns across 8 bases. V dropped 5 bases and J dropped 7; count of bases not matched to a gene: 4. The CDR3 runs 13 residues. The V gene's germline CDR1 is SGHTA and CDR2 FQGNSA. The DNA for the CDR3 is TGTGCCAGCAGCACCGGACAGGGAAATGAGCAGTTCTTC. Amino acids: CASSTGQGNEQFF.

This clonotype was seen at least ten times. The V and J genes are TRBV7-9 and TRBJ2-5; 7 bases fit TRBD2. This CDR3 region has 15 residues. Per the germline V gene, CDR1 is SEHNR and CDR2 is FQNEAQ (reference sequence). Germline trimming cut 6 bases from V and 1 base from J; bases unmatched to any gene: 8. This CDR3 is CASSLLGGIQETQYF. The CDR3 DNA is TGTGCCAGCAGTTTACTGGGAGGGATCCAAGAGACCCAGTACTTC.

At least ten counts were recorded for this clonotype. J is TRBJ1-1 and V is TRBV27, with D possibly matching TRBD1 (5 bases). V lost 2 bases, J lost 4 bases, and 11 bases lay in between. Germline V gene sequence: CDR1 MNHEY, CDR2 SMNVEV (reference sequence). The CDR3 loop spans 14 amino acids. CDR3 region: CASSLLRGGTEAFF. CDR3 sequence (DNA): TGTGCCAGCAGTTTACTGCGGGGGGGCACTGAAGCTTTCTTT.

There are many counts of this clonotype. The V and J genes are TRBV5-1 and TRBJ2-5; D call uncertain. The CDR3 spans 15 residues. The germline V gene encodes CDR1 SGHRS and CDR2 YFSETQ. Trimming removed 1 base from V and 2 bases from J, with 12 bases in between. For the CDR3, the DNA is TGCGCCAGCAGCTTGTTTCGGGCATTGCAAGAGACCCAGTACTTC. Its protein is CASSLFRALQETQYF.

This clonotype was seen at least ten times. The DNA for the CDR3 is TGCGCCAGCAGCCAAGATAGAGGGGATCGAGGTTCACCCCTCCACTTT. The encoded protein is CASSQDRGDRGSPLHF. This chain uses TRBV4-3 with TRBJ1-6; a possible D gene is TRBD1 (5 bases). The CDR3 runs to 16 residues. V shed 0 bases and J shed 9 bases, with 15 bases lying between them. Per the germline V gene, CDR1 is LGHNA and CDR2 is YSLEER.

The rearrangement uses TRBV7-9 and TRBJ1-1; D is undetermined. Trimming left V 5 bases short and J 8 bases short, with 18 bases between. The CDR3 has 14 amino acids. Germline V gene lookup returns CDR1 SEHNR and CDR2 FQNEAQ (reference sequence). Here the CDR3 DNA reads TGTGCCAGCAGCCCAGAACTAGGTACACAAGAAGCTTTCTTT. The encoded protein is CASSPELGTQEAFF.

This clonotype occurred many times. V and J are TRBV6-6 and TRBJ2-1; 9 nucleotides line up with TRBD2. The CDR3 sequence is 16 residues long. With V trimmed by 0 bases and J by 4 bases, 4 bases remained unmatched. The germline V gene encodes CDR1 MNHNY and CDR2 SVGAGI (reference sequence). CDR3 loop: CASSYSGLAPYNEQFF. The CDR3 DNA reads TGTGCCAGCAGTTACTCTGGACTAGCGCCGTACAATGAGCAGTTCTTC.

This clonotype was seen ten or more times. A junction boundary mismatches the germline segment, possibly from a read error. The chain combines TRBV7-9 with TRBJ2-7; D possibly corresponds to TRBD2 (6 bases). The germline V gene encodes CDR1 SEHNR and CDR2 FQNEAQ (reference sequence). This CDR3 is built from 13 residues. The CDR3 reads CASSPREMGEGHF. As DNA, the CDR3 is TGTGCCAGCAGCCCCCGGGAGATGGGGGAAGGACACTTC.

This clonotype turned up a few times. V and J are TRBV7-9 and TRBJ1-4; D is uncertain. Trimming stripped 5 bases from V and 7 bases from J, with 14 bases between. CDR1 and CDR2 from the germline V gene are SEHNR and FQNEAQ (reference sequence). The CDR3 is 14 amino acids. The CDR3 region is CASSAHQVAEKLFF. The CDR3 bases are TGTGCCAGCAGCGCACATCAGGTGGCTGAAAAACTGTTTTTT.